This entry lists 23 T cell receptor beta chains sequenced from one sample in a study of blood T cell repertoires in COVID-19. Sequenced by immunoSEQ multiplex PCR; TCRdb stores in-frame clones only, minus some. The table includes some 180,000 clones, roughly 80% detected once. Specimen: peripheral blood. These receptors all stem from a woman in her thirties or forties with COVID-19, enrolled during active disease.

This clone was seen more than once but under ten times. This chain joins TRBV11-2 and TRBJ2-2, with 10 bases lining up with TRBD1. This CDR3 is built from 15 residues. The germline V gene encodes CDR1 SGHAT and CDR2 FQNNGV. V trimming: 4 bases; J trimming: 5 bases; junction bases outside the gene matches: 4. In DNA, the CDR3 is TGTGCCAGCAGCTCATGGACAGGGGGAACCGGGGAGCTGTTTTTT. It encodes CASSSWTGGTGELFF. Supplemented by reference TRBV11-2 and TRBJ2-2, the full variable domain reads EAGVAQSPRYKIIEKRQSVAFWCNPISGHATLYWYQQILGQGPKLLIQFQNNGVVDDSQLPKDRFSAERLKGVDSTLKIQPAKLEDSAVYLCASSSWTGGTGELFFGEGSRLTVL.

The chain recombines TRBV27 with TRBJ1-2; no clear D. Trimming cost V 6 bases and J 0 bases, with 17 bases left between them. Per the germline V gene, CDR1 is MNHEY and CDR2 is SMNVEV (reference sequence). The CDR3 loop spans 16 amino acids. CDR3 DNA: TGTGCCAGCAGCCCCCGCCGCGGTGGGTCTAACTATGGCTACACCTTC. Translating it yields CASSPRRGGSNYGYTF.

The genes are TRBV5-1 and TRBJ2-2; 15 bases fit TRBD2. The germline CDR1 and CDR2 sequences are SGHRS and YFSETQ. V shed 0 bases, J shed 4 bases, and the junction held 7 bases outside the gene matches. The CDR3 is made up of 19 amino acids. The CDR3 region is CASSLVGTSGGRGTGELFF. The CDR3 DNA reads TGCGCCAGCAGCTTGGTCGGGACTAGCGGGGGGCGTGGCACCGGGGAGCTGTTTTTT.

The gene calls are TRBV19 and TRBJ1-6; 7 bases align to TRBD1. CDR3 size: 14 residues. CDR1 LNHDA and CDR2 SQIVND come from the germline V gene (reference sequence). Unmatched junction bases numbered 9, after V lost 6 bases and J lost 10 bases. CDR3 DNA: TGTGCCAGTAGCCTAATCACAGGGGCCTCACCCCTCCACTTT. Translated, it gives CASSLITGASPLHF.

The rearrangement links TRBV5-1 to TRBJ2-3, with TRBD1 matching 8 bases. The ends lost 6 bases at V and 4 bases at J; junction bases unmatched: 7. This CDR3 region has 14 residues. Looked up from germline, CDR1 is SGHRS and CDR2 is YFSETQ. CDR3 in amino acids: CASISDRVADTQYF. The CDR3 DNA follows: TGCGCCAGCATCTCGGACAGGGTGGCAGATACGCAGTATTTT.

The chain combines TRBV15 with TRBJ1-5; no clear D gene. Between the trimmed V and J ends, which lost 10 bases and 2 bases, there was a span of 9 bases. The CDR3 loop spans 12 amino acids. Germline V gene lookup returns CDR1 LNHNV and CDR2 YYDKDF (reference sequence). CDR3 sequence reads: CASRAGNQPQHF. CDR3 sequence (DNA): TGTGCCAGTAGAGCGGGCAATCAGCCCCAGCATTTT.

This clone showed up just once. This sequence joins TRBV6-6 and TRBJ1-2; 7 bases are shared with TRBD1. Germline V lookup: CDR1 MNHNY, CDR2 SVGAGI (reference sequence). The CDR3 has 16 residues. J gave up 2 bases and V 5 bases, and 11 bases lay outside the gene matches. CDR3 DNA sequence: TGTGCCAGCAGTGCTGTGACCGGGACAGCGAACTATGGCTACACCTTC. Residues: CASSAVTGTANYGYTF.

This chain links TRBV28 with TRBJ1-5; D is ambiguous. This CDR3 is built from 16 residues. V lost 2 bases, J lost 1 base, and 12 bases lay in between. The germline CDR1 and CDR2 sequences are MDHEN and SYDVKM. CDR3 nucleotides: TGTGCCAGCAGTTTAGCAGAAACGGGGAGCAATCAGCCCCAGCATTTT. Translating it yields CASSLAETGSNQPQHF.

In DNA form, the CDR3 reads TGTGCCTGGAGTGTATCTGGGGGGAGCTACGAGCAGTACTTC. This codes for CAWSVSGGSYEQYF. The rearrangement links TRBV30 to TRBJ2-7; perhaps TRBD2 as D (6 bases). Germline V lookup: CDR1 GTSNPN, CDR2 SVGIG (reference sequence). Trimming removed 0 bases at V and 3 bases at J, with 12 bases between. The CDR3 consists of 14 residues. Full variable domain (remainder filled in from reference TRBV30 and TRBJ2-7): SQTIHQWPATLVQPVGSPLSLECTVEGTSNPNLYWYRQAAGRGLQLLFYSVGIGQISSEVPQNLSASRPQDRQFILSSKKLLLSDSGFYLCAWSVSGGSYEQYFGPGTRLTVT.

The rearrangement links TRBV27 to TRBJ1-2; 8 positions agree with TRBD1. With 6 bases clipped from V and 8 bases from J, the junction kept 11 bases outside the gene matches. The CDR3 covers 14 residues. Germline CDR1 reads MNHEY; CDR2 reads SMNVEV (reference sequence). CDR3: CASRFGQGVWGYTF. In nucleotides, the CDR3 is TGTGCCAGCAGATTCGGACAGGGAGTCTGGGGCTACACCTTC.

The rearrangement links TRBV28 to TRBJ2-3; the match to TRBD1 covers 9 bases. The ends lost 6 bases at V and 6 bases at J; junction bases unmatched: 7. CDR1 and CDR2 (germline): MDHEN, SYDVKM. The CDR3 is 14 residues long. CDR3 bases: TGTGCCAGCAGCCTACAGGGGGCTGAGGATACGCAGTATTTT. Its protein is CASSLQGAEDTQYF.

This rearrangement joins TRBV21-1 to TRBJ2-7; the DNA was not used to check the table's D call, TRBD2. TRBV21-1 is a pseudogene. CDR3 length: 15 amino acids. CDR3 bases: TGTGCCAGCAGCCGCGGGGGGCCGCGACCGGGCGAGCAGTACGTC. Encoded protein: CASSRGGPRPGEQYV.

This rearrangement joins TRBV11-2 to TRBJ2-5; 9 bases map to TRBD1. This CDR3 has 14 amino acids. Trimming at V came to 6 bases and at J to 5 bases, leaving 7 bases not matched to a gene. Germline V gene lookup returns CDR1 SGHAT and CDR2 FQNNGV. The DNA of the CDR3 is TGTGCCAGCAGAACCAACAGGGGGCTCGAGACCCAGTACTTC. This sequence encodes CASRTNRGLETQYF.

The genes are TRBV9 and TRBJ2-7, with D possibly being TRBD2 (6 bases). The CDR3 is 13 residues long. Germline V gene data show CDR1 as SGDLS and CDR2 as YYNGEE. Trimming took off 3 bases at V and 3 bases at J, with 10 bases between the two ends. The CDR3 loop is CASSAGLNYEQYF. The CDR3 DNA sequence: TGTGCCAGCAGCGCGGGACTGAACTACGAGCAGTACTTC.

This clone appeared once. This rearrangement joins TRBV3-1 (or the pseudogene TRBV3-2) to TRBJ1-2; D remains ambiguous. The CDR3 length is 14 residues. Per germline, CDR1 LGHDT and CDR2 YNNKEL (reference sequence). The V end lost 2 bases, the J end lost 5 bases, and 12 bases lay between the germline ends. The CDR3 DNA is TGTGCCAGCAGCCAACCCCACAGTCCGTATGGCTACACCTTC. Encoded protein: CASSQPHSPYGYTF.

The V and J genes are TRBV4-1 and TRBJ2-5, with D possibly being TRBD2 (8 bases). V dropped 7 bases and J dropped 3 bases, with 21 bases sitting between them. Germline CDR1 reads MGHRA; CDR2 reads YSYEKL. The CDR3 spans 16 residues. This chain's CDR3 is CASTSTGGGAEETQYF. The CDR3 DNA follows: TGCGCCAGCACCTCAACGGGAGGGGGCGCGGAAGAGACCCAGTACTTC.

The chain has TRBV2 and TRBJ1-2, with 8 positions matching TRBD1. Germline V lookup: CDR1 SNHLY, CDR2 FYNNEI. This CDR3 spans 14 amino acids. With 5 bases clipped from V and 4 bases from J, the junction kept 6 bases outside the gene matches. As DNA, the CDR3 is TGTGCCAGCAGTCGTTCAGGGGGCAGCTATGGCTACACCTTC. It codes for CASSRSGGSYGYTF.

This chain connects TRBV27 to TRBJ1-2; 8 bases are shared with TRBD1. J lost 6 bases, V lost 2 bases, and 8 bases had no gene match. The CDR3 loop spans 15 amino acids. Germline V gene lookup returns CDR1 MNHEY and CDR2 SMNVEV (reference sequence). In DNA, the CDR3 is TGTGCCAGCAGTTTAGTGGCAGGGGGCTGGGATGGCTACACCTTC. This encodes CASSLVAGGWDGYTF.

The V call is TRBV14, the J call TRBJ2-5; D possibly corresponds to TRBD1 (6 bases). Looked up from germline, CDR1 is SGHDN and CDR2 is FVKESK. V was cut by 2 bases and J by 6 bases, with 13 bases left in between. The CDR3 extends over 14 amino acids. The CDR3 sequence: CASSQPTGSKTQYF. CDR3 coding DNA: TGTGCCAGCAGCCAACCGACAGGATCAAAGACCCAGTACTTC.

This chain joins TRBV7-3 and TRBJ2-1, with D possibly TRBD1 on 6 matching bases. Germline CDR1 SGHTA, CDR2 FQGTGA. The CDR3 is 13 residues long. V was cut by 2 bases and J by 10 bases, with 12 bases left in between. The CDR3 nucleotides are TGTGCCAGCAGCTTATACAGGGTTCGGGAGCAGTTCTTC. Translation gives CASSLYRVREQFF.

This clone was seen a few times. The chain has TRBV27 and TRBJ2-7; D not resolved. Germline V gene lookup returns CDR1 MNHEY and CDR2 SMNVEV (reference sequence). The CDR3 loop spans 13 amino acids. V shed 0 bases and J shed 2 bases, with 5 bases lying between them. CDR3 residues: CASSLSAAYEQYF. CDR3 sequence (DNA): TGTGCCAGCAGTTTATCGGCAGCCTACGAGCAGTACTTC.

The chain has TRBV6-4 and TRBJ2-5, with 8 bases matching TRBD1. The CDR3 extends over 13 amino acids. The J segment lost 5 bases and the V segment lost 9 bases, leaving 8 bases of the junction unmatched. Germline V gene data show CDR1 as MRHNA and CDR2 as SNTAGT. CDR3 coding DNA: TGTGCCAGTTCGACAGGGGCGGGGGAGACCCAGTACTTC. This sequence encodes CASSTGAGETQYF.

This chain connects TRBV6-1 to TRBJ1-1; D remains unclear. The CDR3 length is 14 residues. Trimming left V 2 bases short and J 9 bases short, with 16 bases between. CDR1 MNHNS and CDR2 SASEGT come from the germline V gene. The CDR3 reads CASSERRGFGQAFF. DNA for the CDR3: TGTGCCAGCAGTGAAAGGAGAGGGTTTGGGCAAGCTTTCTTT.